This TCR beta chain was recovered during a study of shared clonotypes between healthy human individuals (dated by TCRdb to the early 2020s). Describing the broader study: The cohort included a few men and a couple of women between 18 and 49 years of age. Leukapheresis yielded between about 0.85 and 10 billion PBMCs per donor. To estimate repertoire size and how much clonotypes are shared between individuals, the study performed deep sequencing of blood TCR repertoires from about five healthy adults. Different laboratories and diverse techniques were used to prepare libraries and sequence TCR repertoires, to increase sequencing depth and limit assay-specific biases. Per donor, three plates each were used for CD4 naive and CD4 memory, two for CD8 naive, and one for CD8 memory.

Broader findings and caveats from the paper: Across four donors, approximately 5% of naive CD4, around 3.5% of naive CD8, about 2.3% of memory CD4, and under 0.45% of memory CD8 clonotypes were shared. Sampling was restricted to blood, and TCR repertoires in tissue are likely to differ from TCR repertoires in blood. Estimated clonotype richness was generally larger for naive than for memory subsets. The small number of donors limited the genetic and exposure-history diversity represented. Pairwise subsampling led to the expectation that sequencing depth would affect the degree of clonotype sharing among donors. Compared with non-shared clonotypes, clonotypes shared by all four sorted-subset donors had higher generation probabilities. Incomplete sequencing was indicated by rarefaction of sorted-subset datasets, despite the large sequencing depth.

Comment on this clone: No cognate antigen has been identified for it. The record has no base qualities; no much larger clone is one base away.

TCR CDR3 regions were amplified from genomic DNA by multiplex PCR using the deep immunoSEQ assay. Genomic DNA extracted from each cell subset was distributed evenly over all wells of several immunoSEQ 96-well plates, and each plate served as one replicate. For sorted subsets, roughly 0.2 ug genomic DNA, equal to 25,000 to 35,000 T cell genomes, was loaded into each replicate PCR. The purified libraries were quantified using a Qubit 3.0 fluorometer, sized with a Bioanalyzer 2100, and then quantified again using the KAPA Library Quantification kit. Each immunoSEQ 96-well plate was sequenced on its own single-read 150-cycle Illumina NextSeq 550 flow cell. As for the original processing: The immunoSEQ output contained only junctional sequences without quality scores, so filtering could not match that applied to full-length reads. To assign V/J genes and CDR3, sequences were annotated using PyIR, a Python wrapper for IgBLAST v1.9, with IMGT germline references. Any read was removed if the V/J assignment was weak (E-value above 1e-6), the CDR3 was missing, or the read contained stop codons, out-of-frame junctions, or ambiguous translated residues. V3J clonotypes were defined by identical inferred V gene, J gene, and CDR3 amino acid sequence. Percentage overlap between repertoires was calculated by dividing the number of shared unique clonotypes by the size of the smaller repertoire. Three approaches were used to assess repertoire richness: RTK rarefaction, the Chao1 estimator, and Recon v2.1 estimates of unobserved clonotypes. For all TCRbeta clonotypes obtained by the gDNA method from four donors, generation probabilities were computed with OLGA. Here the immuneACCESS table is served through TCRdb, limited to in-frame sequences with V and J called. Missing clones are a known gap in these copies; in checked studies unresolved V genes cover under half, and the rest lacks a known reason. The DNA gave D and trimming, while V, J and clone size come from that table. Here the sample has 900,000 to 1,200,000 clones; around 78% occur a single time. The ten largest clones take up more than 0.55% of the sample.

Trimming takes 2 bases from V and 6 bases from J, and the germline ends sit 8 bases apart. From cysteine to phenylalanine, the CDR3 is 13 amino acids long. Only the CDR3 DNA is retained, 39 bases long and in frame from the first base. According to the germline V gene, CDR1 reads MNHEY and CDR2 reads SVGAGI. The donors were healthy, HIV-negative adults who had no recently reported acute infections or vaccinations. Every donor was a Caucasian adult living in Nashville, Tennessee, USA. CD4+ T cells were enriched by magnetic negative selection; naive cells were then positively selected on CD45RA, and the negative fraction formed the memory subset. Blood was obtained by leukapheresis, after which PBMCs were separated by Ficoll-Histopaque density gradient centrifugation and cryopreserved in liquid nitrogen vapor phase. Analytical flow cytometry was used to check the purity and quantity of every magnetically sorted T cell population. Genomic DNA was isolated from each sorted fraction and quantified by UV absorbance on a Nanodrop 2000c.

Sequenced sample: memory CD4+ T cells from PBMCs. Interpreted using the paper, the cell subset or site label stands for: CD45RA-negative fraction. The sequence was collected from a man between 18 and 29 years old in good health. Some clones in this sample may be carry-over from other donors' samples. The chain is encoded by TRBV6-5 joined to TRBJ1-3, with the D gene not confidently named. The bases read TGTGCCAGCAGTTACGACGGAAAAAACACCATATATTTT. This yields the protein CASSYDGKNTIYF.